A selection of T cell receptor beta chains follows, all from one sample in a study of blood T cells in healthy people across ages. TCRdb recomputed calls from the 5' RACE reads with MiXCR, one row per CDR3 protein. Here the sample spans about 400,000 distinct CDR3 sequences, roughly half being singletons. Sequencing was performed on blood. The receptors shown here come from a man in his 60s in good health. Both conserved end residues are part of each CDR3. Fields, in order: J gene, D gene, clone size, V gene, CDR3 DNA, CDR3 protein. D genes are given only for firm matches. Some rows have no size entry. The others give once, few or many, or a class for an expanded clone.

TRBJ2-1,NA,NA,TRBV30,TGTGCCTGGACCCGGTTGGATCCGCGGGAATGGGTGGGGCAGTTCTTC,CAWTRLDPREWVGQFF
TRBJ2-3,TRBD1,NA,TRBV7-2,TGTGCCAGCAGCTTACAGGGGGATACAGGTACGCAGTATTTT,CASSLQGDTGTQYF
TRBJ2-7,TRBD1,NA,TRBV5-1,TGCGCCAGCAGCCGGACAGGGAGCGAGCAGTACTTC,CASSRTGSEQYF
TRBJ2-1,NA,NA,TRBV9,TGTGCCAGCAGCAGCTCCCTAGGGTGGGGAATGGAGCAGTTCTTC,CASSSSLGWGMEQFF
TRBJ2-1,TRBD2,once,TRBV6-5,TGTGCCAGCAGTTACTCTTCTAGCGGGGGCAACAATGAGCAGTTCTTC,CASSYSSSGGNNEQFF
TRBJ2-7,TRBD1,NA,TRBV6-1,TGTGCCACCCGAACAGGGGGCTCCTACGAGCAGTACTTC,CATRTGGSYEQYF
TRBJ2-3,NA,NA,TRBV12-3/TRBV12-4,TGTGCCAGCAGAACCAGACTAGATGCGCAGTATTTT,CASRTRLDAQYF
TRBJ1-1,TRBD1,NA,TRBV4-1,TGCGCCAGCAGCCAAGAAAGACAGGGCACGAACACTGAAGCTTTCTTT,CASSQERQGTNTEAFF
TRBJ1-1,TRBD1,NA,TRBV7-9,TGTGCCAGCAGCCATCACGGACAGGGGGCCACTGAAGCTTTCTTT,CASSHHGQGATEAFF
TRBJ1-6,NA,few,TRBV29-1,TGCAGCGTTGCGGAGAAGGCATTTGGCTCACCCCTCCACTTT,CSVAEKAFGSPLHF
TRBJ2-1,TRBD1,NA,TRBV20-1,TGCAGTGCACCCCCCCGGACAGGGATCATTGAGCAGTTCTTC,CSAPPRTGIIEQFF
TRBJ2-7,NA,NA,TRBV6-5,TGTGCCAGCAGTTACTCGCCCCAACGATTGGGTTCCGAGCAGTACTTC,CASSYSPQRLGSEQYF
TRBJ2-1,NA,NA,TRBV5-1,TGCGCCAGCATGCGAGAACCGGCGGTGGTCAATGAGCAGTTCTTC,CASMREPAVVNEQFF
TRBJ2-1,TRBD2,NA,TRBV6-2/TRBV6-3,TGTGCCAGCAGTTTCCAGGGACTAGCGGCCTTTTTCTCCTACAATGAGCAGTTCTTC,CASSFQGLAAFFSYNEQFF
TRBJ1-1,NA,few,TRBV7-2,TGTGCCAGCAGCTCCAGGGAGACCACTGAAGCTTTCTTT,CASSSRETTEAFF
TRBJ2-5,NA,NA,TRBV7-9,TGTGCCAGCAGCGTAGGAGGGCCGGTAGAGGCCAGGTTCGGGACCCAGTACTTC,CASSVGGPVEARFGTQYF
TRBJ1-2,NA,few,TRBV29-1,TGCAGCGTTTTAAGGGGAGCGAACTATGGCTACACCTTC,CSVLRGANYGYTF
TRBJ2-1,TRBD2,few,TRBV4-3,TGCGCCAGCAGCCAAGATGGGGCTAGCGGAACGAATGAGCAGTTCTTC,CASSQDGASGTNEQFF
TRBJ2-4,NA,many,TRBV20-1,TGCAGTGCAGAAGACTCGGGGGCGCCAGGAAACATTCAGTACTTC,CSAEDSGAPGNIQYF
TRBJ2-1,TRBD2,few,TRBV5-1,TGCGCCAGCAACGAGGCGGGGGGAAATGAGCAGTTCTTC,CASNEAGGNEQFF
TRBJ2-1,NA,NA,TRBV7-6,TGTGCCAGCAGCCACCCCCCGCCGGGTGAGCAGTTCTTC,CASSHPPPGEQFF
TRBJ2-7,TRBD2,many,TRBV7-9,TGTGCCAGCAGCCCGGGGGGGACCTACGAGCAGTACTTC,CASSPGGTYEQYF
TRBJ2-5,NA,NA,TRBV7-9,TGTGCCAGCAGCGTCTTTCTCGGGGCGGGGCTAACTCAAGAGACCCAGTACTTC,CASSVFLGAGLTQETQYF
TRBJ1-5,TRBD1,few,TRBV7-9,TGTGCCAGCAGCTTAGGGACAGGGGTTGATCAGCCCCAGCATTTT,CASSLGTGVDQPQHF
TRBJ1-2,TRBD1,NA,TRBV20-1,TGCAGTGCACCAAGGACAGGGTCCCATGGCTACACCTTC,CSAPRTGSHGYTF
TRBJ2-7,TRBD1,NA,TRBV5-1,TGCGCCAGCAGCTTTGTGGACAGGTTTGGCGAGCAGTACTTC,CASSFVDRFGEQYF
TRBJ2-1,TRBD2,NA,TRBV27,TGTGCCAGCAGTTCTACTAGCGGGAGTTCGAATGAGCAGTTCTTC,CASSSTSGSSNEQFF
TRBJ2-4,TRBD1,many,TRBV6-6,TGTGCCAGCAGTTCATCAGCAGGGGGCCGTATTCAGTACTTC,CASSSSAGGRIQYF
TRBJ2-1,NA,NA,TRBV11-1,TGTGCCAGCAGCTTACTCCTTGGGGGGAAGGATGAGCAGTTCTTC,CASSLLLGGKDEQFF
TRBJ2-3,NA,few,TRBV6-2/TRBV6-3,TGTGCCAGCAGCCCAAATTTTCGCGGTGGCAGGAGCACAGATACGCAGTATTTT,CASSPNFRGGRSTDTQYF
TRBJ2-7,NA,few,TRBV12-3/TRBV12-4,TGTGCCAGCAGTTCCGGACCGGGCTCCGAGCAGTACTTC,CASSSGPGSEQYF
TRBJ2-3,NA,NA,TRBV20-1,TGCAGTGCTAGAGGTGGGGGCACCGTCGGCCAGACGCAGTATTTT,CSARGGGTVGQTQYF
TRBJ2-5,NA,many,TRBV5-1,TGCGCCAGCAGCCTCCGGGACACCCAAGAGACCCAGTACTTC,CASSLRDTQETQYF
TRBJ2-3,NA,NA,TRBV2,TGTGCCAGCCTGGTAGATACGCAGTATTTT,CASLVDTQYF
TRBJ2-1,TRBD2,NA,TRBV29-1,TGCAGCGCCGTGAAGCGGGGGGCCAGTCACAATGAGCAGTTCTTC,CSAVKRGASHNEQFF
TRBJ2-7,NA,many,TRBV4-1,TGCGCCAGCAGCCACCGGGGGCTTCAGGGGGAAGAGCAGTACTTC,CASSHRGLQGEEQYF
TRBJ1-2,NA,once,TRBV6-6,TGTGCCAGCAGTTACGATACCGGGACTCCGAACTATGGCTACACCTTC,CASSYDTGTPNYGYTF
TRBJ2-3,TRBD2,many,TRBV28,TGTGCCAGCAGTATAGCGGGAGCTCGTGGAGATACGCAGTATTTT,CASSIAGARGDTQYF
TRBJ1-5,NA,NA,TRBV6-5,TGTGCCAGCAGGGAGACAAGTGGTTATAGCAATCAGCCCCAGCATTTT,CASRETSGYSNQPQHF
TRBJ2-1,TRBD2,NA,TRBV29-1,TGCAGCGTTGAGGGTAGCGGGAATAGGGGGCAGTTCTTC,CSVEGSGNRGQFF
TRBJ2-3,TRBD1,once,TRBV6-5,TGTGCCAGCAGCTTACAGGGGGGACACACAGATACGCAGTATTTT,CASSLQGGHTDTQYF
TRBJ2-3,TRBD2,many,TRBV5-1,TGCGCCAGCAGCTTGGCTAGCGGGAGAGTAGCAGATACGCAGTATTTT,CASSLASGRVADTQYF
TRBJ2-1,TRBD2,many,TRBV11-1,TGTGCCAGCAGCCCCACTAGCGGGACCTATGAGCAGTTCTTC,CASSPTSGTYEQFF
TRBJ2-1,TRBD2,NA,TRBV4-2,TGTGCCAGCAGCCAAGATCCGACTAGCGGCTCCTACAATGAGCAGTTCTTC,CASSQDPTSGSYNEQFF
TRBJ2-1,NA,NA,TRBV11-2,TGTGCCAGCAGCTTAAGGCTAAGGGGACGCATCCATGAGCAGTTCTTC,CASSLRLRGRIHEQFF
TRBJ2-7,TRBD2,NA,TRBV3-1,TGTGCCAGCAGCCGCTCGGGTAGCGGGGAAGTCTACGAGCAGTACTTC,CASSRSGSGEVYEQYF
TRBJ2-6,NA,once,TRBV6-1,TGTGCCAGCAGTGAAGGGAGCCTCTCTGGGGCCAACGTCCTGACTTTC,CASSEGSLSGANVLTF
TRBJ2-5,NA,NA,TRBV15,TGTGCCACCAGCAGAGTGGGAGGCTGGGGGGAGCAGTACTTC,CATSRVGGWGEQYF
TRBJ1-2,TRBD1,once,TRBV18,TGTGCCAGCTCACCACCGACAGGGTATGGCTACACCTTC,CASSPPTGYGYTF
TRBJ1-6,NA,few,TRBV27,TGTGCCAGCAGTTTACGGGAGAATTCACCCCTCCACTTT,CASSLRENSPLHF
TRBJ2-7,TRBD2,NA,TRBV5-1,TGCGCCAGCAGCCCGGGTGGGACTAGCGGGTACGAGCAGTACTTC,CASSPGGTSGYEQYF
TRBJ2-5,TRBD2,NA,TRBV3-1,TGTGCCAGCAGCCAAAGGACTAGCGGGGACTCCTGGGAGACCCAGTACTTC,CASSQRTSGDSWETQYF
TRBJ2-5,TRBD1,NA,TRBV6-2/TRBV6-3,TGTGCCAGCAGTGCCACCCAGGGGGCCGAGAAGACCCAGTACTTC,CASSATQGAEKTQYF
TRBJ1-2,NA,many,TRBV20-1,TGCAGTGCTAGAGCGAACGGGGTGAGAGGCTACACCTTC,CSARANGVRGYTF